This T cell receptor (beta chain) was identified during a study of blood T cell repertoires in COVID-19. Study at large: Sites across the United States, Italy and Spain contributed samples from acute and convalescent COVID-19.

Per germline, CDR1 MGHRA and CDR2 YSYEKL. The CDR3 is 14 amino acids. V lost 2 bases, J lost 5 bases, and 10 bases lay in between. In the study's own analysis: Amplified reference gene primers provided the basis for estimating nucleated cell counts. Generated by immunoSEQ multiplex PCR, the TCRdb table keeps only in-frame clones and is missing some. V and J calls and clone size follow that table, whereas D and trimming were derived from the DNA. The data hold some 270,000 clones, with 90% observed a single time. The chain has TRBV4-1 and TRBJ1-3, with D uncertain. Sequencing was carried out using PBMCs or T cells enriched from blood (not recorded which). This TCR was recovered from a young woman with acute COVID-19. CDR3 DNA: TGCGCCAGCAGCCAATTGGCAGTGAGAAACACCATATATTTT. This codes for CASSQLAVRNTIYF.